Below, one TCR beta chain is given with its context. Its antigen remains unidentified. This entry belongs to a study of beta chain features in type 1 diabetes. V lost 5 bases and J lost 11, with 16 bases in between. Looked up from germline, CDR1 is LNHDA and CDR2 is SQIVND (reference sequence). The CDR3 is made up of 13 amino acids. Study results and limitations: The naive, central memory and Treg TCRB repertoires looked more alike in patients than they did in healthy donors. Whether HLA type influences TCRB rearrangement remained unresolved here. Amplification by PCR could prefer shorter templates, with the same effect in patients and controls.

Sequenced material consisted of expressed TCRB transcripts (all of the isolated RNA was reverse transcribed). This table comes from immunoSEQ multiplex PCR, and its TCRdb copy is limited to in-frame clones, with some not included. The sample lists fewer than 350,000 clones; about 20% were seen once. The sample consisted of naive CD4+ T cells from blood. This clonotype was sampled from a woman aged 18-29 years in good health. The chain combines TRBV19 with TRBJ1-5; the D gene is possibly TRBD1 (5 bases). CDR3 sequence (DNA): TGTGCCAGTAGTCCACAGGTCCTCGGTTCCCAGCATTTT. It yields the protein CASSPQVLGSQHF.